This T cell receptor beta chain was profiled in a study of PD-L1 blockade in urothelial cancer. Study at large: About 90% of the roughly 30 patients were men with bladder-origin urothelial cancer. Median T cell yield from blood was over 130,000. Blood analysis was done at 3 weeks (second dose) and 6 weeks after treatment began.

The CDR3 loop spans 14 amino acids. Repertoires were generated with immunoSEQ multiplex PCR, while TCRdb's copy carries only in-frame clones and drops some. The sample contains about 87,000 clones, roughly 84% of which appear only once. Specified time point: pretreatment peripheral blood. Locally advanced or metastatic urothelial carcinoma was diagnosed in the patients. The sequence derives from a man aged 60 to 75 with urothelial cancer. The chain has TRBV21-1 and TRBJ1-2. TRBV21-1 is deemed a pseudogene. The sequencing used PBMCs, collected around atezolizumab (anti-PD-L1) treatment. CDR3 in amino acids: CASSKEMSGDGYTF. CDR3 sequence (DNA): TGTGCCAGCAGCAAAGAAATGTCGGGGGATGGCTACACCTTC.